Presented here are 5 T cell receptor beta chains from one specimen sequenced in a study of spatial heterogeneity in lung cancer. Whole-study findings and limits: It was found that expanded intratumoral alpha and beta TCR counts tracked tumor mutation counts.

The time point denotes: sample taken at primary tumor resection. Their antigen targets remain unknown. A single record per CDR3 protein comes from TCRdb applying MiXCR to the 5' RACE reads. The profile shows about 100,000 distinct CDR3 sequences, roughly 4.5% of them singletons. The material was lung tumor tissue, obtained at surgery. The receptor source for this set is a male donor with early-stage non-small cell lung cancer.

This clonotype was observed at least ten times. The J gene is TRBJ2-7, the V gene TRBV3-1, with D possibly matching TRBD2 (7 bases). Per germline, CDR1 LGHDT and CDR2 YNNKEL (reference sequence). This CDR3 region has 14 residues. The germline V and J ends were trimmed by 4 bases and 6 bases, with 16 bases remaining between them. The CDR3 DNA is TGTGCCAGCAGCCCCGTTGGGGGCGGGGGCGAGCAGTACTTC. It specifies CASSPVGGGGEQYF.

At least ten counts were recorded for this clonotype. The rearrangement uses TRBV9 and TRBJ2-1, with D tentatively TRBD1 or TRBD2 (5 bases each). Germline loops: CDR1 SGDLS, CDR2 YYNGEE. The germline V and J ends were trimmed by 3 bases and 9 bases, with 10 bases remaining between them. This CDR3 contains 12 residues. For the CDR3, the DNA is TGTGCCAGCAGCGCGGGACCCAGTGAGCAGTTCTTC. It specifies CASSAGPSEQFF.

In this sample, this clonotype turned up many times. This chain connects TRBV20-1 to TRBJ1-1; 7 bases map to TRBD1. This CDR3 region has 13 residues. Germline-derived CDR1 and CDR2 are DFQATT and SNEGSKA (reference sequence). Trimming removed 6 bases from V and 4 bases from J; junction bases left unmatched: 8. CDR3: CSARTGSFTEAFF. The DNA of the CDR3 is TGCAGTGCAAGGACAGGTAGCTTCACTGAAGCTTTCTTT.

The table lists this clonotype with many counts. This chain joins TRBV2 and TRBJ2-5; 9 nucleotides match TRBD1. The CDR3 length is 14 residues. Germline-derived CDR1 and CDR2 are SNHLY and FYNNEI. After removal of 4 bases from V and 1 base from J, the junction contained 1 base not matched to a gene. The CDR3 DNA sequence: TGTGCCAGCAGTGGGACAGGGGTCCAAGAGACCCAGTACTTC. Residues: CASSGTGVQETQYF.

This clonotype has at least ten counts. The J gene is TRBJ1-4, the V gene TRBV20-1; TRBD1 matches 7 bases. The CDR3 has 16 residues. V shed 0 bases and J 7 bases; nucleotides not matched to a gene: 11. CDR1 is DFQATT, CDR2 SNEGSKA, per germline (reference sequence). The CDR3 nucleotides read TGCAGTGCTAGAGAGTACGGGGTACAGGGGAGTGAAAAACTGTTTTTT. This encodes CSAREYGVQGSEKLFF.